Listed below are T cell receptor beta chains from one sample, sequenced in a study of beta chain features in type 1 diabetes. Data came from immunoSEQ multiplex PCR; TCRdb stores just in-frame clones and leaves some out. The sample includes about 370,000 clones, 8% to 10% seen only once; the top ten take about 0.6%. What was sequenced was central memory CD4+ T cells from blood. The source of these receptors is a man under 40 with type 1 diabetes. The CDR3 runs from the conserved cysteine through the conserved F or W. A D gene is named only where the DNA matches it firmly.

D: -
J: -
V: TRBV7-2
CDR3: CASSLDGTYEQYF

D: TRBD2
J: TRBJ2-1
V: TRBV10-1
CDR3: CASSKGLAGGSSYNEQFF

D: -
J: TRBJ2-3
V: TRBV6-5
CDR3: CASSYEGRRTDTQYF

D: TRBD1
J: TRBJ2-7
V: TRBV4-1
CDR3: CASSQPGQGVYEQYF

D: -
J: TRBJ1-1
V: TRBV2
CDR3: CASSKDGGNTEAFF

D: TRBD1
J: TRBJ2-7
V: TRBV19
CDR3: CASTPTGTDYEQYF

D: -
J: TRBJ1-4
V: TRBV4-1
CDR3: CASSPPTVRAEKLFF

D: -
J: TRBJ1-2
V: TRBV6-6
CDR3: CASSYAGTGGYTF

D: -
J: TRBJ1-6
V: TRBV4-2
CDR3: CASRDGQADSPLHF

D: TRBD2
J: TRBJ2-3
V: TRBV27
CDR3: CASSLSRREGDTQYF

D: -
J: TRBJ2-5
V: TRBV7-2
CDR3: CASSLAAVLGETQYF

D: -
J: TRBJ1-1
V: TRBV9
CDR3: CASSKGLGGEDTEAFF

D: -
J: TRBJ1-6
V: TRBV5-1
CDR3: CASSLTPGTDSPLHF

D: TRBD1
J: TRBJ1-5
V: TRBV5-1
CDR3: CASSLGQGRDQPQHF

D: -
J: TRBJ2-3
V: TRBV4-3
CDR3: CASSPYRASTDTQYF

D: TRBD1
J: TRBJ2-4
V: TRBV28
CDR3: CASSSPMTGDNIQYF

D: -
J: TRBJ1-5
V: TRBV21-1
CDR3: CASSLGQGLYSNQPQHF

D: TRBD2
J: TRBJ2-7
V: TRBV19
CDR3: CASSRGGVSYEQYF

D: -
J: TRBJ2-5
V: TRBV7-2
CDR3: CASSRGETQYF

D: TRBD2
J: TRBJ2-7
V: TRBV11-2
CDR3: CASSLAQPGTSGYEQYF

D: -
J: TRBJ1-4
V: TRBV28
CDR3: CASGDSDRTNEKLFF

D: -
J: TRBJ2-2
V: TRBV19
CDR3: CASSIRGSPRELFF

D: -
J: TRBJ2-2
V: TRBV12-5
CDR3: CASGYGRNTGELFF

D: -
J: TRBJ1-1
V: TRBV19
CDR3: CASSIRNVYPFEAFF

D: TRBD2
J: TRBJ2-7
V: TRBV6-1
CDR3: CASSGRREGYSEQYF

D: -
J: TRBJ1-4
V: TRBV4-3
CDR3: CASSQDKTPWPGEKLFF

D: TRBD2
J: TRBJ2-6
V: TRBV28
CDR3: CASINSGLAGGHSGANVLTF

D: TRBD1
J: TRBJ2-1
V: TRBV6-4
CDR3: CASSPGTGSYNEQFF

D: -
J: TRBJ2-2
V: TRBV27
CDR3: CASSFYRDAGELFF

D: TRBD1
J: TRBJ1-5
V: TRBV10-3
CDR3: CAISDPRQGPGNQPQHF

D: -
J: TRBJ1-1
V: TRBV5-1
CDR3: CASGLQANTEAFF

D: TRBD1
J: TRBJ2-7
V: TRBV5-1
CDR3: CASSVQGQGAGEQYF

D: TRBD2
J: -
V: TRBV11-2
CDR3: CASSEAGFDYEQYF

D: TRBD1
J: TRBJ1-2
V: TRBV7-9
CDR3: CASSLAKGQGRLDGYTF

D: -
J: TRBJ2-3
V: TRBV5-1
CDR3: CASGFWGTDTQYF

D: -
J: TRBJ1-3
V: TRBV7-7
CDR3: CASSLSLTGNTIYF

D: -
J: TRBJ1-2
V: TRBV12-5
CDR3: CASGAGLTNYGYTF

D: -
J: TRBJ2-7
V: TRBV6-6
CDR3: CASSYSTGRHEQYF

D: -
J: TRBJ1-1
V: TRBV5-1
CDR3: CASSLAAHTEAFF

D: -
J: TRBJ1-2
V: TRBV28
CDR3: CASRYQVYGYTF

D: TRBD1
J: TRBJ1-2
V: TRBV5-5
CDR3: CASSLEDRSYGYTF

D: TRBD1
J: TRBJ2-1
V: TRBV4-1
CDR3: CASSPTGTAYNEQFF